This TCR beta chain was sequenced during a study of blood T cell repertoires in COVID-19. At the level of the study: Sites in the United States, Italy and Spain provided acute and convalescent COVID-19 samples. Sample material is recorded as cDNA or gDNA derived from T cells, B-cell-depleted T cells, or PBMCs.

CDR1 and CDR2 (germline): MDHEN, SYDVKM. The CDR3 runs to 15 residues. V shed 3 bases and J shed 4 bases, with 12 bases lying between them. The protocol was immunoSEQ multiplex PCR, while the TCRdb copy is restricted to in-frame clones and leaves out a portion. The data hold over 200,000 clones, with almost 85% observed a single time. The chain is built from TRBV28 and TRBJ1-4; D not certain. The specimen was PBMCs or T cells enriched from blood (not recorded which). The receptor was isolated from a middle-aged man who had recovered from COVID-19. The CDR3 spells CASSFPGSGNEKLFF. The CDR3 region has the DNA TGTGCCAGCAGTTTCCCCGGGAGTGGTAATGAAAAACTGTTTTTT.